Here is one T cell receptor (beta chain) with its context. Its antigen is still unknown. The PCR used 60 Vbeta and 13 Jbeta primers. Generated by immunoSEQ multiplex PCR, the TCRdb table keeps only in-frame clones and is missing some. The repertoire holds approximately 100,000 clones, with 84% as singletons. This specimen belongs to a study of cytomegalovirus exposure and HLA in healthy donors. Study observations and caveats: Later, an analysis found that common viral pathogens appeared to be linked with several of the most significant clusters.

CDR3 length equals 13 residues. Trimming took off 6 bases at V and 1 base at J, with 9 bases between the two ends. In germline, CDR1 is LNHDA, CDR2 SQIVND (reference sequence). The clonotype was recovered from a woman younger than 30 in good health and CMV-seronegative. The rearrangement uses TRBV19 and TRBJ2-5; weak D call: TRBD1 (6 bases). Source material: PBMCs. The CDR3 loop reads CASSDRSQETQYF. The CDR3 DNA reads TGTGCCAGTAGCGACAGGTCCCAAGAGACCCAGTACTTC.